This passage covers 10 T cell receptor beta chains from one sample sequenced in a study of T cell responses to AZD1222 COVID-19 vaccine. Measured with immunoSEQ multiplex PCR; TCRdb has only the in-frame clones, and not every one. The sample lists 65,000 to 90,000 clones, roughly nine tenths seen once, with roughly 7.5% in the top ten. The sequencing used peripheral blood, collected on day 0 of AZD1222 vaccination. The receptors derive from an adult in good health.

The gene calls are TRBV6-5 and TRBJ2-1, with TRBD2 identical over 11 bases. This CDR3 comprises 14 residues. CDR1 MNHEY and CDR2 SVGAGI come from the germline V gene. Trimming at V came to 8 bases and at J to 10 bases, leaving 10 bases not matched to a gene. In DNA form, the CDR3 reads TGTGCCAGCGGACAGACCGGGACTAGCGGCGAGCAGTTCTTC. Protein: CASGQTGTSGEQFF.

The CDR3 nucleotides read TGTGCCTGGAGTTCAGGGGGCGCATCCTACGAGCAGTACTTC. Amino acid sequence: CAWSSGGASYEQYF. V gene TRBV30 combines with J gene TRBJ2-7, with 8 bases that match TRBD1. Germline CDR1 GTSNPN, CDR2 SVGIG (reference sequence). This CDR3 region has 14 residues. V shed 2 bases, J shed 1 base, and the junction held 4 bases outside the gene matches.

This clone came up once. This chain uses TRBV7-8 with TRBJ1-1; no clear D. The CDR3 loop spans 12 amino acids. The V end was cut by 4 bases, the J end by 6 bases, with 9 bases between. CDR1 and CDR2 (germline): SGHVS, FQNEAQ. CDR3 coding DNA: TGTGCCAGCAGCTATCATGGGGCTGAAGCTTTCTTT. Protein: CASSYHGAEAFF.

V usage is TRBV2 and J usage is TRBJ2-1; D call uncertain. V shed 4 bases and J shed 5 bases, with 6 bases lying between them. Looked up from germline, CDR1 is SNHLY and CDR2 is FYNNEI. The CDR3 covers 12 residues. CDR3 nucleotide sequence: TGTGCCAGCAGTGGCATCAACAATGAGCAGTTCTTC. Its translation: CASSGINNEQFF.

The chain is built from TRBV5-1 and TRBJ1-1, with D perhaps TRBD1 (5 bases). The CDR3 covers 14 residues. CDR1 SGHRS and CDR2 YFSETQ come from the germline V gene. Trimming took off 1 base at V and 5 bases at J, with 12 bases between the two ends. DNA for the CDR3: TGCGCCAGCAGCTTGCCGGACAAGGGTACTGAAGCTTTCTTT. Amino acids: CASSLPDKGTEAFF.

The V gene is TRBV2, the J gene TRBJ1-2, with TRBD1 matching 8 bases. Germline CDR1 reads SNHLY; CDR2 reads FYNNEI. J was trimmed by 4 bases and V by 2 bases; bases with no gene match: 6. This CDR3 is 15 amino acids long. CDR3 in amino acids: CASSELQGAAYGYTF. Here the CDR3 DNA reads TGTGCCAGCAGTGAACTGCAGGGGGCTGCCTATGGCTACACCTTC. The full variable domain, completed using reference TRBV2 and TRBJ1-2, is EPEVTQTPSHQVTQMGQEVILRCVPISNHLYFYWYRQILGQKVEFLVSFYNNEISEKSEIFDDQFSVERPDGSNFTLKIRSTKLEDSAMYFCASSELQGAAYGYTFGSGTRLTVV.

The CDR3, as DNA: TGTGCCACCAGCAGAGATCCCCTTACCTCCGGGAGCTACGAGCAGTACTTC. This codes for CATSRDPLTSGSYEQYF. The chain has TRBV15 and TRBJ2-7; tentative D call: TRBD2 (6 bases). The CDR3 totals 17 residues. The germline V gene has CDR1 LNHNV and CDR2 YYDKDF (reference sequence). Between the trimmed V and J ends, which lost 0 bases and 3 bases, there was a span of 18 bases.

The V and J genes are TRBV6-5 and TRBJ1-2; 8 bases are shared with TRBD1. CDR1 is MNHEY, CDR2 SVGAGI, per germline. The CDR3 contains 14 residues. V shed 7 bases and J 1 base; nucleotides not matched to a gene: 5. This CDR3 is CASTFGQGNYGYTF. The CDR3 DNA reads TGTGCCAGCACCTTTGGACAGGGTAACTATGGCTACACCTTC.

J is TRBJ2-5 and V is TRBV3-1 (or the pseudogene TRBV3-2), with 10 positions matching TRBD2. The germline V gene encodes CDR1 LGHDT and CDR2 YNNKEL (reference sequence). V gave up 1 base and J gave up 1 base; unmatched junction bases: 3. This CDR3 region has 16 residues. Written as DNA, the CDR3 is TGTGCCAGCAGCCAAGTAAGGACTAGCGGCCAAGAGACCCAGTACTTC. Protein: CASSQVRTSGQETQYF.

This clone was counted once. The V and J genes are TRBV5-6 and TRBJ1-1; D is perhaps TRBD1 (6 bases). This CDR3 is built from 15 residues. Trimming took 4 bases from V and 5 from J, leaving 18 bases between them. Germline V gene lookup returns CDR1 SGHDT and CDR2 YYEEEE. The CDR3 here is CASSPNLQGWTEAFF. CDR3 sequence (DNA): TGTGCCAGCAGCCCAAACCTACAGGGTTGGACTGAAGCTTTCTTT.